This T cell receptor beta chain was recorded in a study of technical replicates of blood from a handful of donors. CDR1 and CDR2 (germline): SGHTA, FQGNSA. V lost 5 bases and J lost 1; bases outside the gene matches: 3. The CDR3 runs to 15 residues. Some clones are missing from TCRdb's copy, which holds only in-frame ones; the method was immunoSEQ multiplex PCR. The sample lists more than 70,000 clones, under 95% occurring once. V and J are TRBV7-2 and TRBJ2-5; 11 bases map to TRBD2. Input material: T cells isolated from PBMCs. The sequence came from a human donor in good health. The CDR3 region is CASSATSGGQETQYF. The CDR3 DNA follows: TGTGCCAGCAGCGCAACTAGCGGGGGCCAAGAGACCCAGTACTTC.